A selection of T cell receptor beta chains follows, all from one sample in a study of blood T cell repertoires in COVID-19. TCRdb keeps only in-frame clones here, not all; method: immunoSEQ multiplex PCR. The sample records over 150,000 clones, 80% to 90% being singletons. Sequencing was done on a sample of PBMCs or T cells enriched from blood (not recorded which). The receptors shown here come from a man aged 45-65 years who had recovered from COVID-19. Each CDR3 is given without its conserved first and last residue. Only part of the rows carry a size: once, few, many, or a class if the clone is expanded.

clone_size | v_call | cdr3_aa
. | TRBV19 | ASKAAGNYGYT
. | TRBV18 | ASSPNSGDYGYT
. | TRBV19 | ASSMSQTNQPQH
. | TRBV5-8 | ASSRTDYNSPLH
. | TRBV3-1/TRBV3-2 | ASSSGTGSSGYT
. | TRBV7-9 | ASSSGQVLGEKLF
. | TRBV19 | AGRKGGVGELF
once | TRBV10-3 | AISDGSGGLQETQY
once | TRBV7-9 | ASSFPQGNNEKLF
. | TRBV5-5 | ASSGPPWDRASYEQY
. | TRBV11-2 | ASSFRDTEAF
. | TRBV19 | ASTLRGGSYNEQF
. | TRBV12-3/TRBV12-4 | ASSVQGYYGYT
. | TRBV7-3 | ASSPDRGREAF